The text below deals with one T cell receptor (beta chain). Participant age was roughly 18 to 95 years, and participants resided in about two dozen US areas. Participants' reported clinical history set cohort assignment. The data originate from a study of blood T cell repertoires in COVID-19. Overall study context: PBMCs, B-cell-depleted T cells, or T cells were the source of the cDNA or gDNA that made up the material.

Original analysis: Reference gene primer amplification gave estimated nucleated cell counts. Clones were sequenced by immunoSEQ multiplex PCR, and TCRdb holds only the in-frame ones, with some missing. V and J calls and clone size follow that table, whereas D and trimming were derived from the DNA. The sample has more than 250,000 clones; around nine tenths are singletons. The CDR3 totals 15 residues. Trimming took off 4 bases at V and 0 bases at J, with 9 bases between the two ends. Germline CDR1 reads MNHNY; CDR2 reads SVGAGI (reference sequence). This chain connects TRBV6-6 to TRBJ2-2; possibly TRBD2 for D (6 bases). The sequencing input was PBMCs or T cells enriched from blood (not recorded which). The receptor's source is a woman aged 18-35 years who had recovered from COVID-19. CDR3 loop: CASSLDYPNTGELFF. CDR3 sequence (DNA): TGTGCCAGCAGTTTGGACTACCCGAACACCGGGGAGCTGTTTTTT.